This T cell receptor (beta chain) appears in the sequencing data of a study of molecular identifiers for immune sequencing clone quantification (dated by TCRdb to the late 2010s). Some background on the complete study: For a replicate experiment, RNA from 20,000 or 100,000 naive CD8 T cells was divided into five aliquots, and four of the five aliquots were sequenced. This methods study used CD8 T cells to benchmark TCR RNA copy counting and molecular-identifier clustering-based TCR repertoire sequencing (MIDCIRS). What the work shows at the level of the full study, not this receptor alone: Identical TCR molecules sharing a barcode could cause highly expanded clone sizes to be underestimated. The naive libraries included spiked-in Jurkat TCR RNA (roughly 9 copies' worth), and this RNA is not part of the donor repertoire. Modeling gave roughly 3 recovered TCR RNA copies per cell versus approximately 11 by digital PCR, implying 25% to 30% capture efficiency. Spiked-in Jurkat TCR RNA equivalent to a single cell was reported to be detectable even among 750,000 to 1,000,000 naive CD8 T cells. Clones above 20 RNA copies held over 98% of molecules in CMV-specific effector cells but under 1% in naive cells. When barcode sub-clustering was omitted, TCR diversity was inflated by chimeric consensus sequences, with chimeras reaching as high as 47%.

A word on this clonotype: No cognate antigen has been identified for it. Within one base of it there is no much larger clone, and no base qualities were kept.

The CDR3 has 13 amino acids, counting the end cysteine and phenylalanine. Only CDR3 DNA remains: 39 bases, in frame from the first base. The germline V gene provides CDR1 MDHEN and CDR2 SYDVKM. The junction shows trimming of 3 bases on V and 5 bases on J, and the gene matches do not reach 3 bases of it. The library was made by PCR. This sample was sequenced with a NextSeq 500. Bulk TCR libraries were made following a previously described method, with the TCR primers given in Table S5. The Qiagen AllPrep DNA/RNA kit was used to purify total RNA. Reads from multiple sequencing runs of the same library were pooled before analysis. Per the source publication's procedure: Reads were retained only if an exact TCR constant sequence was present, and the retained reads were trimmed to 150 nt and grouped according to their 12-nt molecular barcodes. Within each barcode group, reads were sub-clustered at a 15% Levenshtein threshold, and quality-weighted consensus sequences were built per RNA molecule. Non-functional sequences were removed, as were lower-count sequences one edit away from another. Barcode sub-clusters with fewer than 20% of the maximum read count were removed, based on fitting two negative binomial distributions. TCRdb took the public reads, trimmed them with fastp at Q25, ran MiXCR for clone calling and kept in-frame beta chains. Each entry is one CDR3 protein sequence, shown with its most common DNA and genes. These V and J calls derive from TCRdb rather than the authors' analysis. The sample yields about 510,000 distinct CDR3 sequences; roughly 26% were counted once. In total, the top ten clones hold roughly 0.79% of the sample.

Libraries of naive CD8 T cells were generated from about 21,000 to 970,000 sorted cells, with 10%, 30% or 50% of the purified RNA used. On a BD FACSAria II, naive CD8 T cells were FACS-sorted as CD8+CD4-CCR7+CD45RA+ and collected into RLT Plus buffer. Detection sensitivity was tested by spiking Jurkat RNA equal to ten or so TCR copies' worth into samples containing about 19,000-1,000,000 naive CD8 T cells. CD8 T cells were enriched using RosetteSep CD8+ T Cell Enrichment Cocktail and Ficoll-Paque, and the enriched cells then underwent ACK red cell lysis. This TCR was sampled from a human donor in good health. Some libraries in this study had Jurkat cell RNA spiked in. Material: naive CD8+ T cells from blood, with Jurkat cell RNA spiked in. The label giving this sample's cell subset or site can be read as: FACS-sorted CD8+CD4-CCR7+CD45RA+ naive T cells. The chain links TRBV28 with TRBJ2-7; the central 8 bases match TRBD1. The CDR3 sequence is CASSFRGPNEQYF. The DNA sequence is TGTGCCAGCAGTTTCAGGGGGCCCAACGAGCAGTACTTC. This CDR3, with the reference TRBV28 and TRBJ2-7 proteins standing in past its ends, gives the full variable domain DVKVTQSSRYLVKRTGEKVFLECVQDMDHENMFWYRQDPGLGLRLIYFSYDVKMKEKGDIPEGYSVSREKKERFSLILESASTNQTSMYLCASSFRGPNEQYFGPGTRLTVT.